The next 22 T cell receptor beta chains were all read from a single sample in a study of control samples from healthy donors and cancer patients. This table comes from immunoSEQ multiplex PCR, and its TCRdb copy is limited to in-frame clones, with some not included. The table includes roughly 27,000 clones, around 90% detected once. Sequenced sample: PBMCs. Source of these receptors: a man aged 45-60 years with lung cancer.

V and J are TRBV24-1 and TRBJ2-1, with 9 nucleotides matching TRBD2. The J segment lost 6 bases and the V segment lost 3 bases, leaving 8 bases of the junction unmatched. Per the germline V gene, CDR1 is KGHDR and CDR2 is SFDVKD. This CDR3 comprises 16 residues. CDR3 bases: TGTGCCACCAGTGATCCATCCCGCGGGGGGGCCAATGAGCAGTTCTTC. This encodes CATSDPSRGGANEQFF.

The gene calls are TRBV28 and TRBJ1-5, with TRBD1 matching 7 bases. The trim removed 5 bases at V and 2 bases at J, leaving 6 bases unmatched. This CDR3 spans 15 amino acids. CDR1 and CDR2 from the germline V gene are MDHEN and SYDVKM. Written as DNA, the CDR3 is TGTGCCAGCAGTCCAGACAGGGCTGGCAATCAGCCCCAGCATTTT. Encoded protein: CASSPDRAGNQPQHF.

This clone has just a few counts. The rearrangement links TRBV4-1 to TRBJ2-7; 9 bases line up with TRBD1. Germline V lookup: CDR1 MGHRA, CDR2 YSYEKL. The CDR3 has 16 residues. V shed 3 bases, J shed 2 bases, and the junction held 8 bases outside the gene matches. DNA for the CDR3: TGCGCCAGCAGCCAGGGACAGGGAAAAAGGGCCTACGAGCAGTACTTC. This gives the protein CASSQGQGKRAYEQYF.

This chain links TRBV19 with TRBJ1-5, with 7 bases identical to TRBD1. From germline, CDR1 is LNHDA and CDR2 SQIVND (reference sequence). CDR3 length: 15 residues. V lost 1 base to trimming and J lost 5 bases; unmatched junction nucleotides: 5. DNA of the CDR3: TGTGCCAGTAGTATAGGACAGGGTTTACATCAGCCCCAGCATTTT. Its protein product is CASSIGQGLHQPQHF. Full variable domain (remainder filled in from reference TRBV19 and TRBJ1-5): DGGITQSPKYLFRKEGQNVTLSCEQNLNHDAMYWYRQDPGQGLRLIYYSQIVNDFQKGDIAEGYSVSREKKESFPLTVTSAQKNPTAFYLCASSIGQGLHQPQHFGDGTRLSIL.

This chain uses TRBV6-2 or TRBV6-3 with TRBJ1-5; D is unclear. Germline V CDR1 and CDR2: MNHEY, SVGEGT. The CDR3 spans 14 residues. V shed 6 bases and J shed 6 bases, with 15 bases lying between them. The CDR3 region has the DNA TGTGCCAGCAGCCCGACCAGGTTGGGTCAGCCCCAGCATTTT. Translated: CASSPTRLGQPQHF.

This clone was picked up one time. The V and J genes are TRBV9 and TRBJ2-1; 11 nucleotides agree with TRBD1. Germline CDR1 and CDR2: SGDLS and YYNGEE. The CDR3 covers 16 residues. Trimming took 4 bases from V and 7 from J; bases not matched to a gene: 10. The CDR3 DNA follows: TGTGCCAGCAGCCCCCAATCCGGGACAGGGGGAAATGAGCAGTTCTTC. Protein sequence: CASSPQSGTGGNEQFF.

This clone has just a few counts. J is TRBJ1-4 and V is TRBV24-1; no clear D. V lost 7 bases and J 0 bases, leaving 11 bases between the germline ends. The CDR3 loop spans 15 amino acids. Germline V lookup: CDR1 KGHDR, CDR2 SFDVKD. CDR3 region: CATRPLFATNEKLFF. In DNA, the CDR3 is TGTGCCACCAGGCCCCTTTTTGCAACTAATGAAAAACTGTTTTTT.

The chain uses TRBV10-3 and TRBJ1-2; 9 bases agree with TRBD1. Germline lookup yields CDR1 ENHRY and CDR2 SYGVKD. The CDR3 spans 13 residues. V gave up 4 bases and J gave up 7 bases; unmatched junction bases: 4. CDR3 DNA sequence: TGTGCCATCAGTGGGGACAGGGACGGTGGCTACACCTTC. Protein: CAISGDRDGGYTF.

This sequence joins TRBV5-1 and TRBJ1-1; no definite D call. The V end lost 1 base, the J end lost 1 base, and 8 bases lay between the germline ends. The length of the CDR3 is 14 residues. Looked up from germline, CDR1 is SGHRS and CDR2 is YFSETQ. The CDR3, as DNA: TGCGCCAGCAGCTTGAGGCAGGAGAACACTGAAGCTTTCTTT. It is translated as CASSLRQENTEAFF.

This chain joins TRBV20-1 and TRBJ2-5, with D possibly being TRBD2 (6 bases). Germline assignment: CDR1 DFQATT and CDR2 SNEGSKA (reference sequence). The CDR3 loop spans 14 amino acids. The V gene lost 6 bases and the J gene lost 5 bases, with 19 bases spanning the gap. The CDR3 region is CSASTGGRGETQYF. In DNA form, the CDR3 reads TGCAGTGCCAGTACCGGAGGACGGGGGGAGACCCAGTACTTC.

The chain is built from TRBV6-1 and TRBJ1-1; D not resolved. This CDR3 is 13 amino acids long. Germline V CDR1 and CDR2: MNHNS, SASEGT. Trimming cost V 0 bases and J 6 bases, with 8 bases left between them. CDR3 in DNA: TGTGCCAGCAGTGAAGCAGGGTTTGCTGAAGCTTTCTTT. Amino acids: CASSEAGFAEAFF.

This chain links TRBV19 with TRBJ2-2, with TRBD1 matching over 10 bases. V lost 10 bases to trimming and J lost 7 bases; unmatched junction nucleotides: 9. CDR3 length equals 14 residues. The germline CDR1 and CDR2 sequences are LNHDA and SQIVND (reference sequence). CDR3 residues: CATRETGGIGELFF. CDR3 DNA: TGTGCCACCCGCGAGACAGGGGGCATCGGGGAGCTGTTTTTT.

This chain connects TRBV29-1 to TRBJ2-3; 7 bases agree with TRBD1. CDR1 and CDR2 (germline): SQVTM, ANQGSEA. J gave up 2 bases and V 7 bases, and 6 bases lay outside the gene matches. The CDR3 is 13 residues long. For the CDR3, the DNA is TGCAGCGCCGACAGGGTCACCACAGATACGCAGTATTTT. This sequence encodes CSADRVTTDTQYF.

V usage is TRBV28 and J usage is TRBJ1-1, with 8 bases matching TRBD1. Germline V gene sequence: CDR1 MDHEN, CDR2 SYDVKM. This CDR3 contains 14 residues. J lost 6 bases, V lost 6 bases, and 9 bases had no gene match. DNA for the CDR3: TGTGCCAGCAGCCTCTGGACAGGGAAAGCTGAAGCTTTCTTT. Residues: CASSLWTGKAEAFF.

The rearrangement joins TRBV13 to TRBJ2-7; D perhaps matches TRBD1 (5 bases). The germline V and J ends were trimmed by 6 bases and 6 bases, with 12 bases remaining between them. The V gene's germline CDR1 is PRHDT and CDR2 FYEKMQ (reference sequence). The CDR3 loop spans 12 amino acids. CDR3: CASRATGLEQYF. CDR3 in DNA: TGTGCCAGCAGGGCTACAGGTCTCGAGCAGTACTTC.

The chain is built from TRBV28 and TRBJ1-6, with D maybe TRBD1 (6 bases). V lost 6 bases to trimming and J lost 10 bases, with 16 bases between them. Germline V CDR1 and CDR2: MDHEN, SYDVKM. This CDR3 comprises 14 residues. CDR3 sequence reads: CASRPQGERSPLHF. As DNA, the CDR3 is TGTGCCAGCAGACCACAGGGTGAACGATCACCCCTCCACTTT.

This chain connects TRBV30 to TRBJ1-2; 7 bases line up with TRBD1. This CDR3 is 12 amino acids long. Per germline, CDR1 GTSNPN and CDR2 SVGIG (reference sequence). V trimming: 0 bases; J trimming: 13 bases; junction bases outside the gene matches: 8. The CDR3 protein is CAWSVDRDVGTF. The CDR3 DNA reads as TGTGCCTGGAGTGTAGACAGGGACGTTGGCACCTTC. The full variable domain, completed using reference TRBV30 and TRBJ1-2, is SQTIHQWPATLVQPVGSPLSLECTVEGTSNPNLYWYRQAAGRGLQLLFYSVGIGQISSEVPQNLSASRPQDRQFILSSKKLLLSDSGFYLCAWSVDRDVGTFGSGTRLTVV.

CDR3 residues: CASSLTVTGELFF. Here the CDR3 DNA reads TGTGCCAGCAGCCTGACAGTCACCGGGGAGCTGTTTTTT. The gene calls are TRBV7-9 and TRBJ2-2; a possible D gene is TRBD1 (5 bases). With 5 bases removed from V and 4 bases from J, the gap between germline ends came to 8 bases. This CDR3 has 13 amino acids. Germline V CDR1 and CDR2: SEHNR, FQNEAQ (reference sequence). The variable domain in full, with the rest retrieved from reference TRBV7-9 and TRBJ2-2, is DTGVSQNPRHKITKRGQNVTFRCDPISEHNRLYWYRQTLGQGPEFLTYFQNEAQLEKSRLLSDRFSAERPKGSFSTLEIQRTEQGDSAMYLCASSLTVTGELFFGEGSRLTVL.

The chain is built from TRBV6-5 and TRBJ1-1, with 11 nucleotides matching TRBD1. V was pared by 5 bases and J by 3 bases, with 2 bases of the junction left unmatched. CDR1 and CDR2 from the germline V gene are MNHEY and SVGAGI. The CDR3 is 14 residues long. DNA for the CDR3: TGTGCCAGCAGTATGGGACAGGGGGACACTGAAGCTTTCTTT. This codes for CASSMGQGDTEAFF.

This clone appeared once. An end of the junction does not agree with germline; a read error may underlie this. The chain combines TRBV2 with TRBJ2-5; D possibly corresponds to TRBD1 (5 bases). This CDR3 has 13 amino acids. The V gene's germline CDR1 is SNHLY and CDR2 FYNNEI. The CDR3 region is CASSERPLREGDF. In nucleotides, the CDR3 is TGTGCCAGCAGTGAAAGGCCCCTCAGGGAAGGGGACTTC.

This rearrangement joins TRBV7-9 to TRBJ2-1; perhaps TRBD2 as D (6 bases). Between the trimmed V and J ends, which lost 4 bases and 6 bases, there was a span of 10 bases. CDR3 length: 13 amino acids. The V gene's germline CDR1 is SEHNR and CDR2 FQNEAQ (reference sequence). This CDR3 reads CASSSGTPNEQFF. In DNA, the CDR3 is TGTGCCAGCAGCTCCGGGACTCCCAATGAGCAGTTCTTC.

The chain is built from TRBV7-3 and TRBJ2-1, with 9 nucleotides matching TRBD1. This CDR3 region has 16 residues. J lost 1 base, V lost 5 bases, and 6 bases had no gene match. CDR1 is SGHTA, CDR2 FQGTGA, per germline. The CDR3 DNA sequence: TGTGCCAGCAGCCCCACCGACAGGGGGTCCTACAATGAGCAGTTCTTC. Its protein product is CASSPTDRGSYNEQFF.